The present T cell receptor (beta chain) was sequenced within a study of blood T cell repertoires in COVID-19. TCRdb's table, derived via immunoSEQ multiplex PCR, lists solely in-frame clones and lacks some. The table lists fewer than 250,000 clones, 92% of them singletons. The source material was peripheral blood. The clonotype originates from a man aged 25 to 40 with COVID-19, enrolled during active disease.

CDR3 DNA: TGCGCCAGCAGCCAGGGTCAGGGAAACACAGATACGCAGTATTTT. It encodes CASSQGQGNTDTQYF. The rearrangement uses TRBV4-1 and TRBJ2-3, with a tentative D call TRBD1 (5 bases). The CDR3 extends over 15 amino acids. V shed 3 bases and J shed 2 bases, with 12 bases lying between them. From germline, CDR1 is MGHRA and CDR2 YSYEKL.